This T cell receptor beta chain was found in a study of cytotoxic CD8 clonotypes in ibrutinib-treated CLL. Study background: With a range of 6 to 36, the median treatment time before response samples were taken was more than 10 months. Study findings and constraints: Baseline levels were approached again at progression, after clonality had risen at ibrutinib response. Relative to age-matched healthy donors, clonality at baseline was higher, and it tracked circulating CD8+ T-cell counts. Public clonotypes were seen rarely and were contracted or stable on treatment.

Profiling relied on immunoSEQ multiplex PCR, and the TCRdb table lists in-frame clones only, not all of them. The data hold fewer than 400,000 clones, with 67% observed a single time. The CDR3 is 16 residues long. Per germline, CDR1 LNHDA and CDR2 SQIVND (reference sequence). As concerns this clone: What it recognizes is unknown. Its ends do not fully match the called genes, so a read error is possible.

The chain links TRBV19 to TRBJ2-7; 7 bases are a match to TRBD1. The material sequenced was PBMCs, taken after 36 months of ibrutinib treatment. The receptor comes from a human donor with chronic lymphocytic leukemia. The DNA for the CDR3 is TGTGCCAGTAGTACACGGGACAGAAAAACCTCCTACGAGCAGCACTTC. Translated, it gives CASSTRDRKTSYEQHF.